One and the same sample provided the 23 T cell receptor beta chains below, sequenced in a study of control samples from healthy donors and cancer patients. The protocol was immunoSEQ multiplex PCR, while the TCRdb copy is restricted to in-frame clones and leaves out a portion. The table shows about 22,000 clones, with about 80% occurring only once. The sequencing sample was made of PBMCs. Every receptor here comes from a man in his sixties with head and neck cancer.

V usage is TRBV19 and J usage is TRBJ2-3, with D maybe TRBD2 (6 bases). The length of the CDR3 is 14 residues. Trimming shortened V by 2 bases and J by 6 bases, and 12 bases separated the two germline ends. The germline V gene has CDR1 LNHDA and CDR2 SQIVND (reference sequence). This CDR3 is CASSITPGLDTQYF. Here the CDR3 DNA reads TGTGCCAGTAGTATAACACCGGGACTCGATACGCAGTATTTT. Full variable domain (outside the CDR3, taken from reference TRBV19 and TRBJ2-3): DGGITQSPKYLFRKEGQNVTLSCEQNLNHDAMYWYRQDPGQGLRLIYYSQIVNDFQKGDIAEGYSVSREKKESFPLTVTSAQKNPTAFYLCASSITPGLDTQYFGPGTRLTVL.

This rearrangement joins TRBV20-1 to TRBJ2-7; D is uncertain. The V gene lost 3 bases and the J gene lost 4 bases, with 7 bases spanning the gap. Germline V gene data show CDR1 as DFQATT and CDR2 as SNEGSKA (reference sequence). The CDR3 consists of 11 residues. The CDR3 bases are TGCAGTGCTAGCCCAGCTTACGAGCAGTACTTC. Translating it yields CSASPAYEQYF.

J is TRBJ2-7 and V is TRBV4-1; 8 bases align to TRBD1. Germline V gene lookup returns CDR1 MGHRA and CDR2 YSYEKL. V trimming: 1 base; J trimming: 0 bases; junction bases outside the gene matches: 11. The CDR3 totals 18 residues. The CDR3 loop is CASSQAKRTGKSSYEQYF. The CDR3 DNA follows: TGCGCCAGCAGCCAAGCCAAAAGGACAGGGAAAAGCTCCTACGAGCAGTACTTC.

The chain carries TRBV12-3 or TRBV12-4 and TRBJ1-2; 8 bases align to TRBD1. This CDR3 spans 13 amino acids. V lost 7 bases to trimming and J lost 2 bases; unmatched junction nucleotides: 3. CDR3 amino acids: CASTRQGNYGYTF. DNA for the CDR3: TGTGCCAGCACCCGACAGGGGAACTATGGCTACACCTTC.

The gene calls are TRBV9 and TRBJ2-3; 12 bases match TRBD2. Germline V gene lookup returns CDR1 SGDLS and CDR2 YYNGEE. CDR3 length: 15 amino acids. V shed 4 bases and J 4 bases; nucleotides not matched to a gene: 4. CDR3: CASSRLAGVADTQYF. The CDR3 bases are TGTGCCAGCAGCCGACTAGCGGGAGTGGCAGATACGCAGTATTTT.

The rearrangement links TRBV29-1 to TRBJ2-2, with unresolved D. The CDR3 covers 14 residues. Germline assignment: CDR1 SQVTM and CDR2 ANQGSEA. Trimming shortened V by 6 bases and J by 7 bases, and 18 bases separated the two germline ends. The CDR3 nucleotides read TGCAGCGTCCCCACTGTTGGGGTTGACGGGGAGCTGTTTTTT. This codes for CSVPTVGVDGELFF.

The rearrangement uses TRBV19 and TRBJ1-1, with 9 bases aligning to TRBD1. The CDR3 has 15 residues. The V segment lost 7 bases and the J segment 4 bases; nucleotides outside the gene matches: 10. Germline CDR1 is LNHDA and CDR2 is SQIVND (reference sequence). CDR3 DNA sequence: TGTGCCAGTATCCAAACAGGGGGCAGGAGCACTGAAGCTTTCTTT. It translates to CASIQTGGRSTEAFF.

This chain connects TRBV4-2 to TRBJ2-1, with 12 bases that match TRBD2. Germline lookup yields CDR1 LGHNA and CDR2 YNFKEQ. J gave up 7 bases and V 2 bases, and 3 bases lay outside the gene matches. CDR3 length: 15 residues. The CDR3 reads CASSQTSGRLNEQFF. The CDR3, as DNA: TGTGCCAGCAGCCAAACTAGCGGGAGGTTGAATGAGCAGTTCTTC.

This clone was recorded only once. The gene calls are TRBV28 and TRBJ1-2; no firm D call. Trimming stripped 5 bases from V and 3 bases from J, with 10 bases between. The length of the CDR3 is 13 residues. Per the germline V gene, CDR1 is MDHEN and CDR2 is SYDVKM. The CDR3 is CASSVGIHYGYTF. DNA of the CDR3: TGTGCCAGCAGTGTCGGGATCCACTATGGCTACACCTTC.

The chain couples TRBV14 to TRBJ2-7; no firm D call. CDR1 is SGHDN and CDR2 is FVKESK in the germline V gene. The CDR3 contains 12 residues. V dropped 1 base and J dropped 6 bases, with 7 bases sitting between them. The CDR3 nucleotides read TGTGCCAGCAGCCAAGTCGTTAGCGAGCAGTACTTC. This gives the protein CASSQVVSEQYF.

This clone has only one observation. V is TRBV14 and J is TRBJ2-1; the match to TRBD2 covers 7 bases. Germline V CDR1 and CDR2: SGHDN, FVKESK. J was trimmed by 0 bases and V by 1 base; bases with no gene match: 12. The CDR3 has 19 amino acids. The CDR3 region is CASSQVDFRRESSYNEQFF. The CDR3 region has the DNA TGTGCCAGCAGCCAAGTCGACTTTAGGCGGGAGAGCTCCTACAATGAGCAGTTCTTC.

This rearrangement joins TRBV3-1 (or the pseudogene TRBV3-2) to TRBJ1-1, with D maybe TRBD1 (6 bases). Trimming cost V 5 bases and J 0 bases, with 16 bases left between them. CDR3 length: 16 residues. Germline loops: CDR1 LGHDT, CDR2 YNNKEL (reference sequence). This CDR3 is CASSEQGRSMNTEAFF. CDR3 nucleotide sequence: TGTGCCAGCAGCGAGCAGGGGCGAAGTATGAACACTGAAGCTTTCTTT.

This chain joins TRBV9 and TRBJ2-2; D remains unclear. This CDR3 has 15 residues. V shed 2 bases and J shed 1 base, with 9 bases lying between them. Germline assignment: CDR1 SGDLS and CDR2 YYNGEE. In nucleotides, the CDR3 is TGTGCCAGCAGCGTCAGACTGCTGAACACCGGGGAGCTGTTTTTT. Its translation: CASSVRLLNTGELFF.

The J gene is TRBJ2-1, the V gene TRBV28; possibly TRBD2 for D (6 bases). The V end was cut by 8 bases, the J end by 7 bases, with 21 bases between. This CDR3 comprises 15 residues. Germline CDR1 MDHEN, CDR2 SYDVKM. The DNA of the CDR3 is TGTGCCAGCGAGTCCCCGGGAGTAGGAGGGAATGAGCAGTTCTTC. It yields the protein CASESPGVGGNEQFF.

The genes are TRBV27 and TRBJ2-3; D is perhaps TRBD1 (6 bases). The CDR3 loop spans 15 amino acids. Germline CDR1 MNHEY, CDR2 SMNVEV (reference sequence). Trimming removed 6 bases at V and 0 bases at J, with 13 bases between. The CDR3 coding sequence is TGTGCCAGCAGCGGACAGAGTTCTAGCACAGATACGCAGTATTTT. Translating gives CASSGQSSSTDTQYF.

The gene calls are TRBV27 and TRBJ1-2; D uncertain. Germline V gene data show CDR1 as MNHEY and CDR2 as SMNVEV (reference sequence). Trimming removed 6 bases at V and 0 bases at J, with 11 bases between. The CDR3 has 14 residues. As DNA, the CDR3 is TGTGCCAGCAGGCGAGGGTACCCTAACTATGGCTACACCTTC. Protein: CASRRGYPNYGYTF.

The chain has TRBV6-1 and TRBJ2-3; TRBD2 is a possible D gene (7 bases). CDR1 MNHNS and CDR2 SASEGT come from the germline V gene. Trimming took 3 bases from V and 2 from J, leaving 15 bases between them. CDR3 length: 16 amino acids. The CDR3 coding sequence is TGTGCCAGCAGTGACTTAGGGGGGGCCGACACAGATACGCAGTATTTT. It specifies CASSDLGGADTDTQYF.

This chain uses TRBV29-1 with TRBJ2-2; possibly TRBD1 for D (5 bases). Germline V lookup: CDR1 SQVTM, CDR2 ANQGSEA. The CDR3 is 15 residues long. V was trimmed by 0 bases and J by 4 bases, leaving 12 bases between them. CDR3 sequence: CSVEDAGRGTGELFF. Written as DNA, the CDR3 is TGCAGCGTTGAAGATGCAGGGCGCGGCACCGGGGAGCTGTTTTTT.

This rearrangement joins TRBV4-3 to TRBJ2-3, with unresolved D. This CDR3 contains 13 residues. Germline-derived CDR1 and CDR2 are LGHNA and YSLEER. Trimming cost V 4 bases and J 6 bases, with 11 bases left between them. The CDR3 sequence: CASSRLAWDTQYF. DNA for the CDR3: TGCGCCAGCAGCCGCTTGGCGTGGGATACGCAGTATTTT.

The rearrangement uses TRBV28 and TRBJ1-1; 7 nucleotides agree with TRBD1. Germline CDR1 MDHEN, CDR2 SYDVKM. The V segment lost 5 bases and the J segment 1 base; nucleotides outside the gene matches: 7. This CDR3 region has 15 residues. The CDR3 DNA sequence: TGTGCCAGCAGTCCAGGGGGGAGGGCGAACACTGAAGCTTTCTTT. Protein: CASSPGGRANTEAFF.

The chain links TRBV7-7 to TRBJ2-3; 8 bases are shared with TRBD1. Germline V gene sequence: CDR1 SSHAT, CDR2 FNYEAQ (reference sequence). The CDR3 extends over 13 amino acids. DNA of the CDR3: TGTGCTAGCGCCCGGACAGGGACAGATACGCAGTATTTT. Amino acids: CASARTGTDTQYF.

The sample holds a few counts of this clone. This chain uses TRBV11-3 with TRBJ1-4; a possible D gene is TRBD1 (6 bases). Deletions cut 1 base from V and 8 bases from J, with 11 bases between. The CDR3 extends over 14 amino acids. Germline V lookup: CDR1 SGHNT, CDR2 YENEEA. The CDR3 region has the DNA TGTGCCAGCAGCTTAGGGGGGCAAGAGGAAAAACTGTTTTTT. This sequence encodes CASSLGGQEEKLFF.

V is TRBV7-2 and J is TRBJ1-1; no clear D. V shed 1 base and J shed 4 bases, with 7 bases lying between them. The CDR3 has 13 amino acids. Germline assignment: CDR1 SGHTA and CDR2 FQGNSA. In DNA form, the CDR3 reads TGTGCCAGCAGCTTAGTGGGTTTCACTGAAGCTTTCTTT. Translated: CASSLVGFTEAFF.